The clone carrying this TCR beta chain was recorded a few times. What it recognizes is unknown. The data derive from a study of cytomegalovirus exposure and HLA in healthy donors. Overall study: Within the Caucasian-associated ancestry cluster were roughly 81% of the 350 to 400 genotyped donors.

Study-level results: Cytomegalovirus status was reportedly diagnosed by the classifier with high sensitivity and specificity. In an earlier analysis, productive rearrangement rates for most beta V segments clustered near 90% or 30%. Among CMV-associated TCR beta chains, most appeared HLA-restricted in a later analysis.

Trimming stripped 0 bases from V and 4 bases from J, with 16 bases between. This CDR3 is built from 15 residues. The germline V gene encodes CDR1 GTSNPN and CDR2 SVGIG (reference sequence). The PCR made use of 60 Vbeta and 13 Jbeta primers. TCRdb's table, derived via immunoSEQ multiplex PCR, lists solely in-frame clones and lacks some. The sample consists of roughly 160,000 clones, around 75% of them appearing once. The specimen sequenced was PBMCs. The sequence was obtained from a male donor in good health and CMV-seronegative. The V gene is TRBV30, the J gene TRBJ2-7, with D tentatively TRBD1 (6 bases). The DNA of the CDR3 is TGTGCCTGGAGTGTATCAGGGGTTCTTCATTACGAGCAGTACTTC. Amino acids: CAWSVSGVLHYEQYF. Drawing the rest from reference TRBV30 and TRBJ2-7, the complete variable domain is SQTIHQWPATLVQPVGSPLSLECTVEGTSNPNLYWYRQAAGRGLQLLFYSVGIGQISSEVPQNLSASRPQDRQFILSSKKLLLSDSGFYLCAWSVSGVLHYEQYFGPGTRLTVT.